This TCR beta chain was captured in a study of T cell responses to AZD1222 COVID-19 vaccine. Sequenced by immunoSEQ multiplex PCR; TCRdb stores in-frame clones only, minus some. This repertoire shows roughly 130,000 clones, roughly nine tenths found once; its top ten account for roughly 3%. This CDR3 contains 17 residues. Looked up from germline, CDR1 is SNHLY and CDR2 is FYNNEI. Germline trimming cut 6 bases from V and 3 bases from J; bases unmatched to any gene: 6. This clone appeared a single time. The antigen remains unidentified. General observations from the study: The study sampled repertoires only after the peak T cell response.

V is TRBV2 and J is TRBJ2-1, with TRBD2 matching 15 bases. The material was peripheral blood, obtained on day 0 of AZD1222 vaccination. The source of this sequence is an adult in good health. CDR3 protein: CASRPGLAGGVYNEQFF. DNA of the CDR3: TGTGCCAGCAGGCCCGGACTAGCGGGAGGGGTCTACAATGAGCAGTTCTTC.